These 17 T cell receptor beta chains share one sample of origin, sequenced in a study of T cell repertoires in cytomegalovirus infection. A single record per CDR3 protein comes from TCRdb applying MiXCR to the reads. The table shows roughly 180,000 distinct CDR3 sequences, with roughly 15% occurring only once. The sample comprised CD8+ T cells from PBMCs. These receptors were collected from a human donor in good health (CMV status not recorded). Some clones in this sample may be carry-over from other donors' samples.

This clonotype was seen a few times. The genes are TRBV7-2 and TRBJ2-1, with TRBD2 matching over 8 bases. V lost 1 base and J lost 2; bases outside the gene matches: 1. The CDR3 length is 15 residues. CDR1 and CDR2 (germline): SGHTA, FQGNSA. The CDR3 region has the DNA TGTGCCAGCAGCTTAGTCGGGGGGGCCTACAATGAGCAGTTCTTC. Amino acid sequence: CASSLVGGAYNEQFF.

The J gene is TRBJ1-2, the V gene TRBV7-2; TRBD1 agrees at 7 bases. This CDR3 is built from 14 residues. Germline CDR1 SGHTA, CDR2 FQGNSA. With V trimmed by 3 bases and J by 5 bases, 6 bases remained unmatched. The CDR3 nucleotides are TGTGCCAGCAGCTTGAACTGGGGACAGTATGGCTACACCTTC. This gives the protein CASSLNWGQYGYTF.

This clonotype has more than one count but fewer than ten. The chain couples TRBV30 to TRBJ2-7; D may be TRBD1 (5 bases). Germline lookup yields CDR1 GTSNPN and CDR2 SVGIG (reference sequence). V shed 0 bases and J shed 1 base, with 7 bases lying between them. The CDR3 runs to 13 residues. The CDR3 DNA reads as TGTGCCTGGAGTGTGGGGCAGTCCTACGAGCAGTACTTC. This gives the protein CAWSVGQSYEQYF.

The chain recombines TRBV12-3 or TRBV12-4 with TRBJ1-1; no firm D call. This CDR3 comprises 12 residues. With 2 bases removed from V and 8 bases from J, the gap between germline ends came to 9 bases. The CDR3 sequence is CASSLIGFEAFF. The CDR3 DNA is TGTGCCAGCAGTTTAATCGGGTTCGAAGCTTTCTTT.

This clonotype was observed a few times. J is TRBJ1-2 and V is TRBV7-8; D is unresolved. There are 12 residues in the CDR3. Germline V lookup: CDR1 SGHVS, CDR2 FQNEAQ. The V end was cut by 2 bases, the J end by 14 bases, with 15 bases between. The CDR3 DNA follows: TGTGCCAGCAGCTTAAGAGGCACCGATCAGACCTTC. Its translation is CASSLRGTDQTF.

CDR3 coding DNA: TGTGCCAGCAGTACCCTCCGACAGCCCCATGAGCAGTTCTTC. It specifies CASSTLRQPHEQFF. The rearrangement joins TRBV6-1 to TRBJ2-1; D possibly corresponds to TRBD1 (5 bases). From germline, CDR1 is MNHNS and CDR2 SASEGT. The V gene lost 5 bases and the J gene lost 8 bases, with 16 bases spanning the gap. This CDR3 contains 14 residues.

This clonotype was seen repeatedly, ten times or more. This sequence joins TRBV7-9 and TRBJ2-3; D is uncertain. The germline gives CDR1 SEHNR, CDR2 FQNEAQ (reference sequence). V was pared by 4 bases and J by 4 bases, with 3 bases between. There are 11 residues in the CDR3. CDR3 DNA sequence: TGTGCCAGCAGCTCATCAGATACGCAGTATTTT. This translates into CASSSSDTQYF.

This clonotype was detected a few times. The chain employs TRBV11-2 and TRBJ1-5; D call uncertain. Per germline, CDR1 SGHAT and CDR2 FQNNGV. The length of the CDR3 is 13 residues. V lost 0 bases and J lost 9, with 9 bases in between. This chain's CDR3 is CASSLDRTGPQHF. CDR3 DNA: TGTGCCAGCAGCTTAGATAGGACCGGGCCCCAGCATTTT.

The V call is TRBV29-1, the J call TRBJ1-2; D is uncertain. V was clipped by 3 bases and J by 4 bases, with 12 bases between them. The CDR3 covers 13 residues. Germline CDR1 reads SQVTM; CDR2 reads ANQGSEA. The CDR3 bases are TGCAGCGTTGACGACCATCGGATCTATGGCTACACCTTC. It encodes CSVDDHRIYGYTF.

The rearrangement uses TRBV4-3 and TRBJ2-3; maybe TRBD1 (6 bases). The germline gives CDR1 LGHNA, CDR2 YSLEER. The germline V and J ends were trimmed by 0 bases and 0 bases, with 25 bases remaining between them. CDR3 length: 21 amino acids. CDR3: CASSQDHIPSKGESSTDTQYF. Here the CDR3 DNA reads TGCGCCAGCAGCCAAGATCATATCCCCTCCAAGGGGGAATCTAGCACAGATACGCAGTATTTT.

In this sample, this clonotype turned up a few times. The CDR3 loop reads CASSTRVADTQYF. CDR3 sequence (DNA): TGTGCCAGCAGCACTCGGGTCGCAGATACGCAGTATTTT. The V and J genes are TRBV7-8 and TRBJ2-3; D gene uncertain. Trimming took 5 bases from V and 4 from J, leaving 10 bases between them. CDR3 length equals 13 residues. Germline V gene sequence: CDR1 SGHVS, CDR2 FQNEAQ.

This clonotype was detected a few times. J is TRBJ2-2 and V is TRBV12-3 or TRBV12-4; D tentatively fits TRBD1 or TRBD2 (6 bases each). CDR3 length: 15 residues. V lost 10 bases to trimming and J lost 5 bases, with 20 bases between them. The CDR3 DNA is TGTGCCACCGTAGGGGGGATATTAGCAACCGGGGAGCTGTTTTTT. It codes for CATVGGILATGELFF.

The genes are TRBV7-9 and TRBJ2-1; perhaps D is TRBD1 or TRBD2 (6 bases each). CDR3 length equals 16 residues. Germline V gene sequence: CDR1 SEHNR, CDR2 FQNEAQ (reference sequence). V shed 5 bases and J shed 6 bases, with 20 bases lying between them. The CDR3 DNA follows: TGTGCCAGCAGCCCAAGAAACGAGGGGGGCCTCAATGAGCAGTTCTTC. The encoded protein is CASSPRNEGGLNEQFF.

J is TRBJ2-3 and V is TRBV7-9, with 8 bases fitting TRBD1. After removal of 4 bases from V and 0 bases from J, the junction contained 3 bases not matched to a gene. This CDR3 contains 15 residues. Germline V CDR1 and CDR2: SEHNR, FQNEAQ (reference sequence). CDR3 sequence: CASSSGQGSTDTQYF. Written as DNA, the CDR3 is TGTGCCAGCAGCTCAGGACAGGGTAGCACAGATACGCAGTATTTT.

This clonotype occurred a few times. V is TRBV28 and J is TRBJ2-7, with TRBD2 as a possible D gene (5 bases). V was shortened by 6 bases and J by 2 bases, with 11 bases between the two germline ends. The CDR3 extends over 13 amino acids. Germline-derived CDR1 and CDR2 are MDHEN and SYDVKM. The CDR3 DNA is TGTGCCAGCAGGAGAGCGGAAACCTACGAGCAGTACTTC. Translation gives CASRRAETYEQYF.

This clonotype was observed a handful of times. This chain links TRBV7-2 with TRBJ2-3; D is perhaps TRBD1 (5 bases). V was shortened by 2 bases and J by 4 bases, with 10 bases between the two germline ends. Germline-derived CDR1 and CDR2 are SGHTA and FQGNSA. The CDR3 loop spans 14 amino acids. CDR3 in amino acids: CASSLLEGADTQYF. In nucleotides, the CDR3 is TGTGCCAGCAGCTTATTAGAAGGGGCAGATACGCAGTATTTT.

The CDR3 reads CASSLSGTGVNRGYGYTF. In DNA form, the CDR3 reads TGTGCCAGCAGCCTCTCCGGGACAGGGGTGAACCGGGGTTATGGCTACACCTTC. The chain couples TRBV14 to TRBJ1-2; TRBD1 matches at 10 bases. CDR1 and CDR2 (germline): SGHDN, FVKESK. Unmatched junction bases numbered 16, after V lost 4 bases and J lost 5 bases. The CDR3 totals 18 residues.